This T cell receptor beta chain was sequenced for a study of regulatory T cells in long-lasting Graves disease. Looking at the study overall: Persistent Graves' disease meant over 5 years of antithyroid drugs with positive TSH receptor antibodies. Study outcomes and limitations: Whereas new patients shared 900 to 1,000 public clonotypes, persistent patients shared more, at approximately 2,500.

Regarding time point: persistent/refractory GD, antithyroid drugs over 5 years with positive TRAb. With RNA extracted from PBMCs as input, the TCR library was made. In this cohort, patients came from an endocrinology department located in Xi'an, China. Assembly of TCR beta libraries relied on iRepertoire HTBI primers together with Arm-PCR of CDR3 regions. Per the original data handling: The study identified around 62 TRBV and about 13 TRBJ segments across samples. TCRdb analysed the multiplex PCR reads with MiXCR anew, one entry per CDR3 protein. The V and J calls come from TCRdb's annotation, not from the publication. Of about 470,000 distinct CDR3 sequences listed, about a fifth are singletons. Comment on this clonotype: Its antigen is unidentified.

The length of the CDR3 is 12 residues. Deletions cut 7 bases from V and 6 bases from J, with 12 bases between. Germline lookup yields CDR1 GTSNPN and CDR2 SVGIG (reference sequence). The J gene is TRBJ2-2, the V gene TRBV30, with D unclear. This TCR came from a female donor with Graves disease. The specimen was peripheral blood mononuclear cells (PBMCs), collected when the disease was refractory, from a patient treated with antithyroid drugs. The CDR3 DNA reads as TGTGCCTACAACCAAGGGCCCGGGGAGCTGTTTTTT. Residues: CAYNQGPGELFF. Full variable domain (outside the CDR3, taken from reference TRBV30 and TRBJ2-2): SQTIHQWPATLVQPVGSPLSLECTVEGTSNPNLYWYRQAAGRGLQLLFYSVGIGQISSEVPQNLSASRPQDRQFILSSKKLLLSDSGFYLCAYNQGPGELFFGEGSRLTVL.